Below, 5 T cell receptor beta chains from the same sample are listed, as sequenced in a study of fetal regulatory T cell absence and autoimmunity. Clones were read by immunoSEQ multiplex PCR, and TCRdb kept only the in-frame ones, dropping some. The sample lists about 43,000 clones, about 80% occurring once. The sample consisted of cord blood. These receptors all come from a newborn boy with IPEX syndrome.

The CDR3 nucleotides read TGTGCCAGCAGTGACGACAGGGGGGTCCCCTCCTACAATGAGCAGTTCTTC. It specifies CASSDDRGVPSYNEQFF. This sequence joins TRBV2 and TRBJ2-1, with 9 bases lining up with TRBD1. Germline CDR1 is SNHLY and CDR2 is FYNNEI. The ends lost 3 bases at V and 0 bases at J; junction bases unmatched: 6. CDR3 length equals 17 residues. The full variable domain, its missing parts supplied by reference TRBV2 and TRBJ2-1, is EPEVTQTPSHQVTQMGQEVILRCVPISNHLYFYWYRQILGQKVEFLVSFYNNEISEKSEIFDDQFSVERPDGSNFTLKIRSTKLEDSAMYFCASSDDRGVPSYNEQFFGPGTRLTVL.

In nucleotides, the CDR3 is TGTGCCAGCAGCTTAGCTTTAGGGGGGACAGATACGCAGTATTTT. Its translation is CASSLALGGTDTQYF. This chain links TRBV7-6 with TRBJ2-3; either TRBD1 or TRBD2 may fit D (6 bases each). The V gene's germline CDR1 is SGHVS and CDR2 FNYEAQ. CDR3 length equals 15 residues. With 0 bases removed from V and 3 bases from J, the gap between germline ends came to 10 bases.

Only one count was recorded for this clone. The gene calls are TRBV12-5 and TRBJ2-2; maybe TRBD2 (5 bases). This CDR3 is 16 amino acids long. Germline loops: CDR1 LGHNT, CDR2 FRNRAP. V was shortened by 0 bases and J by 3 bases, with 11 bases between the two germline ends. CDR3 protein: CASGLVLLGDTGELFF. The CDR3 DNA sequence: TGTGCTAGTGGTTTGGTACTACTAGGCGACACCGGGGAGCTGTTTTTT.

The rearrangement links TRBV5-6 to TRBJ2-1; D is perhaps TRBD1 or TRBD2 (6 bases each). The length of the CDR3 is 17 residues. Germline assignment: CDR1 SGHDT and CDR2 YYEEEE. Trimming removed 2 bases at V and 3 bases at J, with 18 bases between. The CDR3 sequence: CASSFAPGAFLYNEQFF. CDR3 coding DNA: TGTGCCAGCAGCTTCGCTCCGGGGGCGTTCCTCTACAATGAGCAGTTCTTC.

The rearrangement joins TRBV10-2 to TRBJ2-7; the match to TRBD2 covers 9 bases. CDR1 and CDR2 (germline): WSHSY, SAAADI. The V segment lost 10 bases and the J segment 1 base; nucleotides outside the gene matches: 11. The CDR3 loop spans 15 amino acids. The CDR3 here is CATSFLAGPSYEQYF. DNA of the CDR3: TGCGCCACCTCCTTTCTAGCGGGGCCTTCCTACGAGCAGTACTTC.